These 25 T cell receptor beta chains originate from one sample sequenced in a study of cytomegalovirus exposure and HLA in healthy donors. It was with 60 Vbeta and 13 Jbeta primers that the PCR ran. TCRdb's copy holds only in-frame clones and misses some; the assay was immunoSEQ multiplex PCR. Of roughly 77,000 clones listed, around 84% are singletons. Sequences were obtained from PBMCs. Source of these receptors: a man between 40 and 49 years old in good health and CMV-seronegative.

The rearrangement joins TRBV2 to TRBJ1-1; possible D gene TRBD1, 5 bases. Germline V gene data show CDR1 as SNHLY and CDR2 as FYNNEI. With 0 bases removed from V and 4 bases from J, the gap between germline ends came to 9 bases. This CDR3 has 14 residues. The CDR3 sequence: CASSEAGLRTEAFF. CDR3 coding DNA: TGTGCCAGCAGTGAAGCGGGGCTACGCACTGAAGCTTTCTTT.

The rearrangement uses TRBV10-3 and TRBJ2-7, with 7 positions matching TRBD2. From germline, CDR1 is ENHRY and CDR2 SYGVKD. The CDR3 runs 13 residues. The V and J ends lost 10 bases and 5 bases, in that order; junction bases with no gene match: 11. CDR3 sequence reads: CATRGTEYDEQYF. CDR3 bases: TGTGCCACGCGGGGGACCGAATATGACGAGCAGTACTTC.

CDR3 in DNA: TGTGCCAGCAGTCTAGTTGGCGGTGCAGATGGCTACACCTTC. This encodes CASSLVGGADGYTF. V is TRBV6-1 and J is TRBJ1-2, with D unresolved. V shed 5 bases and J shed 6 bases, with 16 bases lying between them. This CDR3 has 14 amino acids. CDR1 and CDR2 (germline): MNHNS, SASEGT.

The V call is TRBV5-3, the J call TRBJ1-5, with TRBD1 matching 8 bases. TRBV5-3 is an ORF; its function is uncertain. Trimming at V came to 5 bases and at J to 6 bases, leaving 7 bases not matched to a gene. This CDR3 is built from 14 residues. The DNA of the CDR3 is TGTGCCAGAAGTTTACAGGGGGAGAGTCAGCCCCAGCATTTT. This sequence encodes CARSLQGESQPQHF.

This clone was recorded once. The rearrangement uses TRBV7-2 and TRBJ2-1, with 8 bases that match TRBD2. The trim removed 5 bases at V and 6 bases at J, leaving 6 bases unmatched. The CDR3 spans 14 residues. Looked up from germline, CDR1 is SGHTA and CDR2 is FQGNSA. The CDR3 reads CASSEPGLANEQFF. For the CDR3, the DNA is TGTGCCAGCAGCGAACCAGGACTAGCCAATGAGCAGTTCTTC. The entire variable domain, with the rest obtained from reference TRBV7-2 and TRBJ2-1, is as follows: GAGVSQSPSNKVTEKGKDVELRCDPISGHTALYWYRQSLGQGLEFLIYFQGNSAPDKSGLPSDRFSAERTGGSVSTLTIQRTQQEDSAVYLCASSEPGLANEQFFGPGTRLTVL.

The rearrangement joins TRBV7-2 to TRBJ2-7, with a weak D call TRBD2 (5 bases). The CDR3 contains 14 residues. Trimming took off 4 bases at V and 0 bases at J, with 10 bases between the two ends. The germline V gene encodes CDR1 SGHTA and CDR2 FQGNSA. CDR3 amino acids: CASSSGRASYEQYF. DNA of the CDR3: TGTGCCAGCAGCTCGGGAAGGGCCTCCTACGAGCAGTACTTC. The full variable domain, in which reference TRBV7-2 and TRBJ2-7 provide the parts outside the CDR3, is GAGVSQSPSNKVTEKGKDVELRCDPISGHTALYWYRQSLGQGLEFLIYFQGNSAPDKSGLPSDRFSAERTGGSVSTLTIQRTQQEDSAVYLCASSSGRASYEQYFGPGTRLTVT.

This chain connects TRBV30 to TRBJ2-6; 11 bases match TRBD1. The junction had 8 bases not matched to a gene; V was cut back by 7 bases and J by 0 bases. The CDR3 length is 17 residues. CDR1 and CDR2 from the germline V gene are GTSNPN and SVGIG (reference sequence). For the CDR3, the DNA is TGTGCCTTGCACCGGGACAGGGGGTTCTCTGGGGCCAACGTCCTGACTTTC. This codes for CALHRDRGFSGANVLTF.

The rearrangement joins TRBV30 to TRBJ2-2, with TRBD1 matching 9 bases. The junction had 5 bases not matched to a gene; V was cut back by 4 bases and J by 5 bases. The CDR3 contains 14 residues. CDR1 and CDR2 (germline): GTSNPN, SVGIG (reference sequence). DNA of the CDR3: TGTGCCTGGACCAGGGACAGGGTGACCGGGGAGCTGTTTTTT. It translates to CAWTRDRVTGELFF.

The CDR3 sequence: CASSVEWLPAEQYF. The CDR3 DNA sequence: TGTGCCAGCAGCGTAGAGTGGCTCCCCGCCGAGCAGTACTTC. V is TRBV9 and J is TRBJ2-7; D not certain. CDR3 length: 14 residues. Germline V gene data show CDR1 as SGDLS and CDR2 as YYNGEE. V dropped 0 bases and J dropped 6 bases, with 13 bases sitting between them.

This rearrangement joins TRBV7-2 to TRBJ2-5, with 10 bases aligning to TRBD2. The CDR3 totals 15 residues. The V segment lost 1 base and the J segment 6 bases; nucleotides outside the gene matches: 5. The germline gives CDR1 SGHTA, CDR2 FQGNSA. The CDR3, as DNA: TGTGCCAGCAGCTTAGACTCTAGCGGGAGCCAGACCCAGTACTTC. Amino acids: CASSLDSSGSQTQYF.

This chain connects TRBV5-5 to TRBJ2-1; TRBD2 matches 7 bases. This CDR3 region has 15 residues. V gave up 3 bases and J gave up 4 bases; unmatched junction bases: 7. Germline CDR1 SGHKS, CDR2 YYEKEE (reference sequence). CDR3 in DNA: TGTGCCAGCAGCTGGGACTCGGGAGGATACAATGAGCAGTTCTTC. It translates to CASSWDSGGYNEQFF. Variable domain in full (rest from reference TRBV5-5 and TRBJ2-1): DAGVTQSPTHLIKTRGQQVTLRCSPISGHKSVSWYQQVLGQGPQFIFQYYEKEERGRGNFPDRFSARQFPNYSSELNVNALLLGDSALYLCASSWDSGGYNEQFFGPGTRLTVL.

The chain combines TRBV9 with TRBJ1-1; tentatively, D is TRBD1 (6 bases). V gave up 2 bases and J gave up 5 bases, with 13 bases separating them. Germline values: CDR1 SGDLS, CDR2 YYNGEE. CDR3 size: 14 residues. This CDR3 is CASSVDRLGTEAFF. CDR3 DNA sequence: TGTGCCAGCAGCGTCGACAGGTTGGGGACTGAAGCTTTCTTT. The whole variable domain, filled in from reference TRBV9 and TRBJ1-1, reads DSGVTQTPKHLITATGQRVTLRCSPRSGDLSVYWYQQSLDQGLQFLIQYYNGEERAKGNILERFSAQQFPDLHSELNLSSLELGDSALYFCASSVDRLGTEAFFGQGTRLTVV.

CDR3 loop: CASTDRGYGYTF. The CDR3 region has the DNA TGTGCCAGCACCGACAGGGGTTATGGCTACACCTTC. The rearrangement joins TRBV6-5 to TRBJ1-2; 8 bases are a match to TRBD1. CDR1 and CDR2 from the germline V gene are MNHEY and SVGAGI. Losses at the gene ends were 7 bases for V and 5 bases for J; bases not matched to a gene: 3. This CDR3 spans 12 amino acids.

The chain is built from TRBV9 and TRBJ2-3, with D maybe TRBD2 (6 bases). V was trimmed by 0 bases and J by 0 bases, leaving 8 bases between them. Germline V gives CDR1 SGDLS, CDR2 YYNGEE. The CDR3 consists of 15 residues. CDR3 in DNA: TGTGCCAGCAGCGTAGAGGACTATAGCACAGATACGCAGTATTTT. Translating gives CASSVEDYSTDTQYF.

This clone was observed a handful of times. This sequence joins TRBV15 and TRBJ1-5; D not resolved. The CDR3 is 15 residues long. Germline CDR1 and CDR2: LNHNV and YYDKDF (reference sequence). The V end lost 3 bases, the J end lost 0 bases, and 9 bases lay between the germline ends. The CDR3 region has the DNA TGTGCCACCAGCAGTCGCGGCCATAGCAATCAGCCCCAGCATTTT. This encodes CATSSRGHSNQPQHF.

V usage is TRBV30 and J usage is TRBJ2-3; 8 nucleotides match TRBD2. The CDR3 totals 16 residues. Germline V gene data show CDR1 as GTSNPN and CDR2 as SVGIG (reference sequence). Unmatched junction bases numbered 10, after V lost 2 bases and J lost 3 bases. This CDR3 reads CAWSPPVGGATDTQYF. CDR3 DNA: TGTGCCTGGAGTCCCCCGGTCGGGGGGGCGACAGATACGCAGTATTTT.

This clone was seen more than once but under ten times. This chain connects TRBV11-1 to TRBJ2-7; the D gene is possibly TRBD2 (5 bases). With 1 base removed from V and 4 bases from J, the gap between germline ends came to 11 bases. CDR1 and CDR2 (germline): SGHAT, FQDESV (reference sequence). This CDR3 has 14 residues. Here the CDR3 reads CASSLDRGAYEQYF. CDR3 sequence (DNA): TGTGCCAGCAGCTTAGACCGGGGAGCGTACGAGCAGTACTTC.

The chain joins TRBV14 to TRBJ2-1, with D tentatively TRBD2 (7 bases). V was pared by 0 bases and J by 8 bases, with 29 bases between. The CDR3 loop spans 20 amino acids. CDR1 and CDR2 from the germline V gene are SGHDN and FVKESK. The CDR3 DNA reads TGTGCCAGCAGCCAAGACTTCCGAAGGAGGGGGAGACTAGCCCGCGATGAGCAGTTCTTC. Translation gives CASSQDFRRRGRLARDEQFF.

This rearrangement joins TRBV5-1 to TRBJ2-1; 9 nucleotides line up with TRBD2. The CDR3 is made up of 16 amino acids. Trimming took 1 base from V and 0 from J; bases not matched to a gene: 2. Germline CDR1 reads SGHRS; CDR2 reads YFSETQ. CDR3 bases: TGCGCCAGCAGCTTGTTTAGCGGGAGCTCCTACAATGAGCAGTTCTTC. This sequence encodes CASSLFSGSSYNEQFF.

The chain recombines TRBV1 with TRBJ2-7; TRBD2, the table's D call, lacks a check against the DNA. TRBV1 is a listed pseudogene. This CDR3 contains 14 residues. The CDR3 region has the DNA TGCACCATCCATAGCTCGGTGGGTGGGTACGAGCAGTACTTC. Amino acid sequence: CTIHSSVGGYEQYF.

This chain connects TRBV20-1 to TRBJ2-7; a weak D match, TRBD2 (6 bases). This CDR3 has 11 amino acids. CDR1 and CDR2 from the germline V gene are DFQATT and SNEGSKA (reference sequence). CDR3 region: CSVTRGYEQYF. The CDR3 region has the DNA TGCAGCGTGACTAGAGGCTACGAGCAGTACTTC.

The V call is TRBV19, the J call TRBJ1-1, with D perhaps TRBD1 (5 bases). The CDR3 is made up of 13 amino acids. Germline CDR1 LNHDA, CDR2 SQIVND (reference sequence). The V and J ends lost 8 bases and 3 bases respectively, with 13 bases between them. CDR3: CASERDAYTEAFF. The CDR3 DNA reads TGTGCCAGTGAGCGGGACGCCTACACTGAAGCTTTCTTT.

This clone came up a few times. V is TRBV7-8 and J is TRBJ1-5; TRBD1 aligns across 7 bases. The V segment lost 1 base and the J segment 7 bases; nucleotides outside the gene matches: 7. Germline loops: CDR1 SGHVS, CDR2 FQNEAQ. The CDR3 length is 15 residues. DNA for the CDR3: TGTGCCAGCAGCTTAGATACAGGGGAGAGGCAGCCCCAGCATTTT. This codes for CASSLDTGERQPQHF.

The rearrangement uses TRBV27 and TRBJ2-3; TRBD2 agrees at 8 bases. From germline, CDR1 is MNHEY and CDR2 SMNVEV (reference sequence). The CDR3 has 15 residues. V was pared by 2 bases and J by 8 bases, with 9 bases of the junction left unmatched. In DNA form, the CDR3 reads TGTGCCAGCAGTTTAGGAGCGGGGGCCTATGTTACGCAGTATTTT. Amino acids: CASSLGAGAYVTQYF.

The chain uses TRBV6-6 and TRBJ2-5; the D gene is possibly TRBD2 (6 bases). Trimming took off 0 bases at V and 5 bases at J, with 10 bases between the two ends. The germline CDR1 and CDR2 sequences are MNHNY and SVGAGI (reference sequence). The CDR3 covers 14 residues. CDR3 protein: CASSYSTGEETQYF. The CDR3 bases are TGTGCCAGCAGTTACTCGACGGGGGAGGAGACCCAGTACTTC.